This T cell receptor beta chain was sequenced for a study of shared T cell receptors in the human thymus. The V end was cut by 1 base, the J end by 2 bases, with 8 bases between. The germline V gene has CDR1 SGHTA and CDR2 FQGNSA. CDR3 length: 14 residues. Generated by immunoSEQ multiplex PCR, the TCRdb table keeps only in-frame clones and is missing some. The top ten hold under 0.012% of the sample, which has some 760,000 clones, approximately 85% seen once. These data were also reused for a study on human thymus T cells. That paper states: Thymic samples were excised during corrective heart operations. Thymic repertoires overlap heavily among unrelated individuals, related research has reported.

The chain carries TRBV7-2 and TRBJ1-2; D uncertain. The sample was thymocytes. The sequence came from a girl under two years old with a congenital heart defect. CDR3 sequence: CASSLVAENYGYTF. The CDR3 DNA reads TGTGCCAGCAGCTTAGTAGCGGAGAACTATGGCTACACCTTC.